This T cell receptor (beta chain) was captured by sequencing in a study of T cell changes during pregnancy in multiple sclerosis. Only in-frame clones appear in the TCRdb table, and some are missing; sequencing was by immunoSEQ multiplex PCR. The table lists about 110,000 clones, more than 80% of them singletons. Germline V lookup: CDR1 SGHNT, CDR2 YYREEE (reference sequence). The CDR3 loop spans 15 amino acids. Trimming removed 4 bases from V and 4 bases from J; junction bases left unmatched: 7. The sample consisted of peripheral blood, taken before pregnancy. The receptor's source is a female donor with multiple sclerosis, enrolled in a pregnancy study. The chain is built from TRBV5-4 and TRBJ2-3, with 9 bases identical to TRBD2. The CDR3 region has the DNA TGTGCCAGCAGCAAACCGGGACTAGCCTCAGATACGCAGTATTTT. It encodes CASSKPGLASDTQYF.